The TCR beta chain described here comes from a study of blood T cells in healthy people across ages. Regarding the study as a whole: For the donors, CMV status was unknown and possibly confounded expanded clonotype changes. Naive CD4+ cell counts and diversity both ran higher in long-lived than in aged donors.

The authors ran a second PCR of about 6 to 12 cycles using a sample-barcoded 5' primer and a J-beta primer mix. From the 5' RACE reads, TCRdb called clonotypes with MiXCR, one entry per CDR3 protein. In the table there are around 1,500,000 distinct CDR3 sequences, roughly 28% of which are singletons. Staff drew about 10 milliliters of peripheral blood from each donor. Per sample, no less than 6 micrograms of total RNA were extracted. Remarks on this clonotype: The antigen is undetermined.

V lost 7 bases, J lost 3 bases, and 17 bases lay in between. Germline V gene data show CDR1 as SGHAT and CDR2 as FQDESV (reference sequence). The CDR3 contains 15 residues. The source is a woman aged 25 to 39 in good health. The sample consisted of blood. The V call is TRBV11-1, the J call TRBJ2-3, with D possibly matching TRBD2 (7 bases). CDR3 coding DNA: TGTGCCAGCACCCGCCAAAGGGGGGGGACAGATACGCAGTATTTT. This translates into CASTRQRGGTDTQYF.